Following are 23 T cell receptor beta chains from one sample sequenced in a study of blood T cells in healthy people across ages. Primers used in a second PCR of about 7 to 11 cycles were a sample-barcoded 5' primer and a J-beta primer mix. TCRdb independently ran MiXCR on the 5' RACE reads; one entry per CDR3 protein. The repertoire holds around 1,500,000 distinct CDR3 sequences, roughly 40% seen once, with under 8% in the top ten. Sequenced sample: blood. Every receptor here comes from a woman under 30 in good health.

This chain connects TRBV5-1 to TRBJ2-1; perhaps TRBD2 as D (6 bases). Germline assignment: CDR1 SGHRS and CDR2 YFSETQ. The CDR3 consists of 16 residues. V was clipped by 0 bases and J by 3 bases, with 13 bases between them. This CDR3 is CASSLGGDFIYNEQFF. CDR3 in DNA: TGCGCCAGCAGCTTGGGTGGGGACTTTATCTACAATGAGCAGTTCTTC.

This chain connects TRBV6-1 to TRBJ2-7; 8 bases match TRBD1. The CDR3 spans 14 residues. V was clipped by 2 bases and J by 2 bases; unmatched bases: 2. Germline V CDR1 and CDR2: MNHNS, SASEGT. The CDR3 coding sequence is TGTGCCAGCAGTGAATTGGGACAGGCCTACGAGCAGTACTTC. Translation: CASSELGQAYEQYF.

This clonotype was counted only a few times. The chain has TRBV5-1 and TRBJ1-1, with 9 bases fitting TRBD1. From germline, CDR1 is SGHRS and CDR2 YFSETQ. V lost 1 base, J lost 3 bases, and 10 bases stayed unmatched. This CDR3 comprises 17 residues. In nucleotides, the CDR3 is TGCGCCAGCAGCTTGAAACAGGGGGCTAAATACGACACTGAAGCTTTCTTT. Amino acids: CASSLKQGAKYDTEAFF.

The CDR3 reads CASSYLDRVGNEQFF. Here the CDR3 DNA reads TGTGCCAGCAGTTACCTCGACAGGGTGGGCAATGAGCAGTTCTTC. The rearrangement links TRBV6-2 or TRBV6-3 to TRBJ2-1; 7 positions match TRBD1. J gave up 6 bases and V 2 bases, and 7 bases lay outside the gene matches. CDR1 is MNHEY and CDR2 is SVGEGT in the germline V gene. The length of the CDR3 is 15 residues.

This chain connects TRBV4-1 to TRBJ2-4, with 9 bases matching TRBD2. With the DNA end fitting TRBJ2-7 better, the J assignment may be wrong. Per the germline V gene, CDR1 is MGHRA and CDR2 is YSYEKL. This CDR3 is built from 15 residues. CDR3: CASSPGVAGAYEQYF. Here the CDR3 DNA reads TGCGCCAGCAGCCCCGGGGTAGCGGGGGCCTACGAGCAGTACTTC.

This clonotype was picked up a small number of times. DNA of the CDR3: TGCACCAGCAGCCAAGGGTACAGCACAGATACGCAGTATTTT. This sequence encodes CTSSQGYSTDTQYF. The J gene is TRBJ2-3, the V gene TRBV1. TRBV1 is labeled a pseudogene. The CDR3 length is 14 residues.

This clonotype was counted only a few times. The chain recombines TRBV6-2 or TRBV6-3 with TRBJ2-7; D unresolved. The CDR3 has 12 amino acids. The ends were cut back, 3 bases at V and 2 bases at J, with 5 bases in the middle. Germline CDR1 reads MNHEY; CDR2 reads SVGEGT. CDR3 loop: CASSYFTYEQYF. CDR3 nucleotide sequence: TGTGCCAGCAGTTATTTCACCTACGAGCAGTACTTC.

This clonotype has just a few counts. The J gene is TRBJ2-3, the V gene TRBV7-2, with 14 nucleotides matching TRBD2. CDR1 is SGHTA and CDR2 is FQGNSA in the germline V gene. The J segment lost 3 bases and the V segment lost 3 bases, leaving 20 bases of the junction unmatched. The CDR3 totals 22 residues. The CDR3 reads CASSFRAKTSGRAGGITDTQYF. The CDR3 DNA reads TGTGCCAGCAGCTTTAGGGCTAAGACTAGCGGGAGGGCCGGTGGTATAACAGATACGCAGTATTTT.

As DNA, the CDR3 is TGCGCCAGCAGTGAAAACGAGGAGGCGGACACTGAAGCTTTCTTT. Amino acid sequence: CASSENEEADTEAFF. The chain joins TRBV10-2 to TRBJ1-1; D not certain. The CDR3 is made up of 15 amino acids. V was cut by 3 bases and J by 3 bases, with 14 bases left in between. From germline, CDR1 is WSHSY and CDR2 SAAADI.

A few counts support this clonotype. The rearrangement links TRBV14 to TRBJ1-2, with D possibly matching TRBD1 (5 bases). Trimming took 6 bases from V and 3 from J, leaving 11 bases between them. Germline V lookup: CDR1 SGHDN, CDR2 FVKESK. The CDR3 has 13 residues. CDR3 residues: CASSLSGYYGYTF. DNA of the CDR3: TGTGCCAGCAGTTTATCAGGGTACTATGGCTACACCTTC.

This clonotype has only a few counts. This chain uses TRBV24-1 with TRBJ2-1; 9 nucleotides agree with TRBD2. Germline-derived CDR1 and CDR2 are KGHDR and SFDVKD. CDR3 length equals 16 residues. J gave up 5 bases and V 4 bases, and 8 bases lay outside the gene matches. In nucleotides, the CDR3 is TGTGCCACCAGTGACCCCACTAGCGGGTCCCACAATGAGCAGTTCTTC. Translated, it gives CATSDPTSGSHNEQFF.

The CDR3 DNA is TGTGCCAGCAGCCAAGCGGGAGTCGGCTACGAGCAGTACTTC. This encodes CASSQAGVGYEQYF. V and J are TRBV3-1 and TRBJ2-7, with D possibly matching TRBD2 (6 bases). V was cut by 1 base and J by 3 bases, with 10 bases left in between. CDR1 LGHDT and CDR2 YNNKEL come from the germline V gene (reference sequence). The CDR3 extends over 14 amino acids.

J is TRBJ2-3 and V is TRBV20-1; 7 nucleotides match TRBD2. The V gene's germline CDR1 is DFQATT and CDR2 SNEGSKA (reference sequence). CDR3 size: 15 residues. Losses at the gene ends were 6 bases for V and 0 bases for J; bases not matched to a gene: 9. This chain's CDR3 is CSAFDTGGSTDTQYF. The CDR3 DNA reads TGCAGTGCCTTCGATACGGGGGGTAGCACAGATACGCAGTATTTT.

The chain has TRBV20-1 and TRBJ2-4; tentative D call: TRBD2 (5 bases). V was shortened by 6 bases and J by 1 base, with 10 bases between the two germline ends. The CDR3 length is 13 residues. Germline lookup yields CDR1 DFQATT and CDR2 SNEGSKA (reference sequence). The CDR3 DNA reads TGCAGTGCCGTCGAGGGTGCCAAAAACATTCAGTACTTC. This gives the protein CSAVEGAKNIQYF.

The rearrangement joins TRBV3-1 to TRBJ2-2, with 7 bases aligning to TRBD1. The CDR3 sequence is 15 residues long. Losses at the gene ends were 5 bases for V and 6 bases for J; bases not matched to a gene: 9. Germline assignment: CDR1 LGHDT and CDR2 YNNKEL (reference sequence). The CDR3 bases are TGTGCCAGCAGCTTGACAGGGTCTCTATCCGGGGAGCTGTTTTTT. Translation gives CASSLTGSLSGELFF.

This clonotype was detected many times. The CDR3 region has the DNA TGTGCCAGCAGTGAAGGTAGCGGGGCGAACACAGATACGCAGTATTTT. It translates to CASSEGSGANTDTQYF. The rearrangement joins TRBV2 to TRBJ2-3; TRBD2 aligns across 8 bases. The germline CDR1 and CDR2 sequences are SNHLY and FYNNEI. The CDR3 has 16 amino acids. V gave up 1 base and J gave up 2 bases; unmatched junction bases: 5.

V gene TRBV7-8 combines with J gene TRBJ1-3, with D tentatively TRBD1 (5 bases). The CDR3 extends over 15 amino acids. The V end lost 4 bases, the J end lost 4 bases, and 14 bases lay between the germline ends. Germline CDR1 is SGHVS and CDR2 is FQNEAQ. CDR3 sequence (DNA): TGTGCCAGCAGCTCAGGATATAGGGGAGGAAACACCATATATTTT. Residues: CASSSGYRGGNTIYF.

The chain employs TRBV6-1 and TRBJ2-4; D is undetermined. The DNA end lines up better with TRBJ2-7; the J call may be wrong. The CDR3 extends over 11 amino acids. Per germline, CDR1 MNHNS and CDR2 SASEGT. The CDR3 sequence is CASKFPGEQYF. CDR3 DNA sequence: TGTGCCAGTAAGTTCCCCGGCGAGCAGTACTTC.

This clonotype was found a few times. The chain couples TRBV7-9 to TRBJ2-1; tentative D call: TRBD2 (6 bases). Germline CDR1 is SEHNR and CDR2 is FQNEAQ (reference sequence). The CDR3 runs to 14 residues. Trimming cost V 5 bases and J 5 bases, with 13 bases left between them. The CDR3 region has the DNA TGTGCCAGCAGCCCAGTAGCGGTACACAATGAGCAGTTCTTC. Translating it yields CASSPVAVHNEQFF.

The chain has TRBV7-2 and TRBJ1-4; TRBD1 is a possible D gene (6 bases). Looked up from germline, CDR1 is SGHTA and CDR2 is FQGNSA. This CDR3 comprises 16 residues. V was shortened by 5 bases and J by 4 bases, with 17 bases between the two germline ends. CDR3 DNA sequence: TGTGCCAGCAGCGACTTAAGGACAGCTCTTAATGAAAAACTGTTTTTT. Protein: CASSDLRTALNEKLFF.

CDR3 sequence (DNA): TGCGCCAGCAATGAGGTGTGGGCAGATACGCAGTATTTT. Translated, it gives CASNEVWADTQYF. The rearrangement links TRBV5-1 to TRBJ2-3; D ambiguous. In germline, CDR1 is SGHRS, CDR2 YFSETQ. CDR3 size: 13 residues. V was pared by 6 bases and J by 4 bases, with 12 bases between. Drawing the rest from reference TRBV5-1 and TRBJ2-3, the complete variable domain is KAGVTQTPRYLIKTRGQQVTLSCSPISGHRSVSWYQQTPGQGLQFLFEYFSETQRNKGNFPGRFSGRQFSNSRSEMNVSTLELGDSALYLCASNEVWADTQYFGPGTRLTVL.

The V gene is TRBV20-1, the J gene TRBJ1-2; 8 nucleotides agree with TRBD1. The trim removed 5 bases at V and 4 bases at J, leaving 24 bases unmatched. This CDR3 comprises 19 residues. Germline assignment: CDR1 DFQATT and CDR2 SNEGSKA (reference sequence). The CDR3 sequence is CSARSNLDREAVWSYGYTF. In DNA form, the CDR3 reads TGCAGTGCTCGAAGTAACTTGGACAGGGAGGCCGTCTGGAGCTATGGCTACACCTTC.

This clonotype was counted ten times or more. The chain is built from TRBV10-3 and TRBJ1-2, with D possibly being TRBD1 (5 bases). V gave up 2 bases and J gave up 4 bases, with 11 bases separating them. Germline assignment: CDR1 ENHRY and CDR2 SYGVKD. The CDR3 is 14 amino acids. This CDR3 is CAISEDSSLYGYTF. The CDR3 DNA sequence: TGTGCCATCAGTGAGGACAGCTCTCTCTATGGCTACACCTTC.